Each of the 23 T cell receptor beta chains below was sequenced from the same sample in a study of Ad26.COV2.S vaccination and SARS-CoV-2 variants. Treatment described: about 20 received Ad26.COV2.S at low or high dose, single or two shots; about 5 received placebo; per-sample allocation not given. Samples analyzed were those drawn on day 63 after the first vaccine or placebo injection. Some clones are missing from TCRdb's copy, which holds only in-frame ones; the method was immunoSEQ multiplex PCR. Of around 310,000 clones listed, approximately 87% were seen once; the top ten hold approximately 5.8%. The source was peripheral blood, collected in a trial of Ad26.COV2.S vaccine versus placebo. The source of these receptors is a person between 18 and 65 years old who received the Ad26.COV2.S COVID-19 vaccine or a placebo.

The chain uses TRBV4-3 and TRBJ2-1; D is ambiguous. The CDR3 has 15 residues. The V and J ends lost 0 bases and 1 base respectively, with 7 bases between them. CDR1 LGHNA and CDR2 YSLEER come from the germline V gene. The CDR3 nucleotides read TGCGCCAGCAGCCAAGATATAGGTTCCTACAATGAGCAGTTCTTC. Encoded protein: CASSQDIGSYNEQFF.

This clone was counted between two and nine times. This specimen includes other DNA sequences encoding the same CDR3. J is TRBJ1-1 and V is TRBV4-1, with a possible D match to TRBD1 (6 bases). There are 13 residues in the CDR3. Germline V lookup: CDR1 MGHRA, CDR2 YSYEKL. V gave up 11 bases and J gave up 5 bases, with 18 bases separating them. The CDR3 spells CASREGRGTEAFF. The CDR3 nucleotides read TGCGCCTCCCGGGAGGGAAGGGGGACTGAAGCTTTCTTT.

V gene TRBV19 combines with J gene TRBJ2-1; D gene uncertain. Trimming removed 5 bases from V and 7 bases from J, with 9 bases in between. There are 12 residues in the CDR3. The V gene's germline CDR1 is LNHDA and CDR2 SQIVND (reference sequence). The CDR3 protein is CASSPTANEQFF. The CDR3 DNA follows: TGTGCCAGTAGTCCTACAGCAAATGAGCAGTTCTTC.

This sequence joins TRBV27 and TRBJ1-1, with 8 bases fitting TRBD1. Trimming cost V 4 bases and J 3 bases; bases outside gene matches: 16. Germline loops: CDR1 MNHEY, CDR2 SMNVEV (reference sequence). The CDR3 extends over 18 amino acids. CDR3 DNA: TGTGCCAGCAGTTCCCCGCTCAGGGGGCCGAGAGACTACACTGAAGCTTTCTTT. Protein product: CASSSPLRGPRDYTEAFF.

This clone was counted between two and nine times. The gene calls are TRBV15 and TRBJ1-1; TRBD1 is a possible D gene (5 bases). Germline loops: CDR1 LNHNV, CDR2 YYDKDF (reference sequence). CDR3 size: 12 residues. V was cut by 3 bases and J by 11 bases, with 13 bases left in between. CDR3 amino acids: CATSRNRGWAFF. For the CDR3, the DNA is TGTGCCACCAGCAGGAATCGGGGGTGGGCTTTCTTT.

The rearrangement uses TRBV5-5 and TRBJ2-7, with D perhaps being TRBD1 or TRBD2 (5 bases each). Trimming shortened V by 3 bases and J by 6 bases, and 13 bases separated the two germline ends. CDR1 SGHKS and CDR2 YYEKEE come from the germline V gene (reference sequence). This CDR3 comprises 13 residues. The CDR3 coding sequence is TGTGCCAGCAGCTCTCCCGGGACCGGCGAGCAGTACGTC. It is translated as CASSSPGTGEQYV.

This chain uses TRBV6-5 with TRBJ2-7, with 9 nucleotides matching TRBD2. The V segment lost 4 bases and the J segment 2 bases; nucleotides outside the gene matches: 3. CDR3 length: 14 amino acids. Germline lookup yields CDR1 MNHEY and CDR2 SVGAGI. CDR3: CASSSGLAAYEQYF. Here the CDR3 DNA reads TGTGCCAGCAGTTCGGGACTAGCTGCCTACGAGCAGTACTTC.

This clone was seen just once. V and J are TRBV6-1 and TRBJ1-1, with D possibly TRBD1 on 5 matching bases. The length of the CDR3 is 15 residues. Germline V CDR1 and CDR2: MNHNS, SASEGT. V shed 1 base and J shed 5 bases, with 14 bases lying between them. CDR3 protein: CASSEESGYGTEAFF. CDR3 sequence (DNA): TGTGCCAGCAGTGAAGAGTCAGGGTACGGTACTGAAGCTTTCTTT.

The sample holds one count of this clone. The V gene is TRBV23-1, the J gene TRBJ1-3; D uncertain. TRBV23-1 is placed among ORFs of uncertain function. The V gene lost 7 bases and the J gene lost 2 bases, with 21 bases spanning the gap. The CDR3 runs 17 residues. The CDR3 nucleotides are TGCGCCAGCAAGCAGAGGTTTAGGGATGTGGCTGGAAACACCATATATTTT. Translation gives CASKQRFRDVAGNTIYF.

V gene TRBV30 combines with J gene TRBJ1-2; 10 bases map to TRBD1. Germline CDR1 is GTSNPN and CDR2 is SVGIG (reference sequence). Germline trimming cut 5 bases from V and 5 bases from J; bases unmatched to any gene: 8. The CDR3 consists of 14 residues. The CDR3: CAWGRGQGFYGYTF. CDR3 coding DNA: TGTGCCTGGGGAAGGGGACAGGGGTTTTATGGCTACACCTTC.

This clone was observed once. The rearrangement links TRBV4-1 to TRBJ1-2; D remains ambiguous. CDR3 length: 15 residues. Germline values: CDR1 MGHRA, CDR2 YSYEKL. V lost 0 bases, J lost 3 bases, and 11 bases lay in between. The CDR3 here is CASSQEKYPYYGYTF. The CDR3 DNA is TGCGCCAGCAGCCAAGAAAAGTATCCATACTATGGCTACACCTTC.

The genes are TRBV19 and TRBJ1-2; D might be TRBD1 (5 bases). V was clipped by 8 bases and J by 2 bases, with 15 bases between them. The CDR3 sequence is 14 residues long. Germline lookup yields CDR1 LNHDA and CDR2 SQIVND (reference sequence). The CDR3 is CASLEGEANYGYTF. CDR3 in DNA: TGTGCCAGTCTTGAAGGGGAGGCCAACTATGGCTACACCTTC. The variable domain in full, completed from reference TRBV19 and TRBJ1-2, reads DGGITQSPKYLFRKEGQNVTLSCEQNLNHDAMYWYRQDPGQGLRLIYYSQIVNDFQKGDIAEGYSVSREKKESFPLTVTSAQKNPTAFYLCASLEGEANYGYTFGSGTRLTVV.

The chain recombines TRBV5-6 with TRBJ1-6; D is ambiguous. The CDR3 totals 16 residues. Trimming pared 5 bases from V and 0 bases from J, leaving 12 bases between. Germline CDR1 SGHDT, CDR2 YYEEEE. CDR3 amino acids: CASREGWSSYNSPLHF. CDR3 DNA sequence: TGTGCCAGCAGAGAAGGGTGGAGCTCCTATAATTCACCCCTCCACTTT.

This chain uses TRBV24-1 with TRBJ2-1; 7 positions agree with TRBD2. The CDR3 spans 13 residues. V shed 12 bases and J 8 bases; nucleotides not matched to a gene: 12. Germline V gives CDR1 KGHDR, CDR2 SFDVKD. CDR3 loop: CASPNGRWHEQFF. For the CDR3, the DNA is TGTGCCTCCCCGAACGGGAGGTGGCATGAGCAGTTCTTC.

This clone has just one count. The chain joins TRBV9 to TRBJ1-3, with D hard to call. Trimming stripped 4 bases from V and 0 bases from J, with 20 bases between. This CDR3 has 18 residues. Germline lookup yields CDR1 SGDLS and CDR2 YYNGEE. The CDR3 loop is CASSPSGTTTISGNTIYF. CDR3 DNA: TGTGCCAGCAGCCCCTCAGGCACTACCACAATCTCTGGAAACACCATATATTTT.

The chain links TRBV12-3 or TRBV12-4 to TRBJ1-2, with D maybe TRBD1 (5 bases). The CDR3 is 10 residues long. V was pared by 6 bases and J by 8 bases, with 7 bases between. The CDR3, as DNA: TGTGCCAGCAGGGGGCGGGGCTACACCTTC. Protein: CASRGRGYTF.

This clone was picked up one time. The chain has TRBV19 and TRBJ1-4; tentatively, D is TRBD1 (5 bases). This CDR3 contains 17 residues. Trimming cost V 4 bases and J 11 bases, with 26 bases left between them. From germline, CDR1 is LNHDA and CDR2 SQIVND (reference sequence). The CDR3 protein is CASSNGLGGETVGKLFF. The CDR3 region has the DNA TGTGCCAGTAGTAACGGTCTTGGGGGGGAGACGGTCGGGAAACTGTTTTTT.

The J gene is TRBJ2-1, the V gene TRBV5-1; 13 nucleotides align to TRBD2. The V and J ends lost 3 bases and 6 bases, in that order; junction bases with no gene match: 3. CDR3 length equals 15 residues. The germline gives CDR1 SGHRS, CDR2 YFSETQ. The CDR3 is CASSYRLAGGNEQFF. The CDR3, as DNA: TGCGCCAGCAGCTATCGACTAGCGGGGGGCAATGAGCAGTTCTTC.

The chain links TRBV6-6 to TRBJ1-1; no firm D call. Germline CDR1 is MNHNY and CDR2 is SVGAGI (reference sequence). Between the trimmed V and J ends, which lost 0 bases and 2 bases, there was a span of 10 bases. CDR3 length equals 15 residues. CDR3 sequence reads: CASSYSTLENTEAFF. The CDR3 DNA follows: TGTGCCAGCAGTTACTCGACACTGGAAAACACTGAAGCTTTCTTT.

The DNA of the CDR3 is TGTGCCAGCAGTTCACCGGGACAAGGAAAATATGGCTACACCTTC. Translated: CASSSPGQGKYGYTF. The V and J genes are TRBV6-5 and TRBJ1-2, with D possibly matching TRBD1 (6 bases). This CDR3 has 15 amino acids. Per germline, CDR1 MNHEY and CDR2 SVGAGI. V was pared by 4 bases and J by 5 bases, with 17 bases between.

V usage is TRBV7-2 and J usage is TRBJ2-5, with 8 nucleotides matching TRBD2. Unmatched junction bases numbered 10, after V lost 5 bases and J lost 5 bases. Germline CDR1 and CDR2: SGHTA and FQGNSA. This CDR3 has 15 residues. CDR3 region: CASSRLGAGAETQYF. For the CDR3, the DNA is TGTGCCAGCAGCCGTCTCGGAGCGGGAGCGGAGACCCAGTACTTC.

This chain connects TRBV6-6 to TRBJ2-2, with D perhaps matching TRBD1 (5 bases). Per the germline V gene, CDR1 is MNHNY and CDR2 is SVGAGI (reference sequence). The ends were cut back, 0 bases at V and 5 bases at J, with 10 bases in the middle. The CDR3 covers 15 residues. CDR3 nucleotides: TGTGCCAGCAGTTACTCGGGGCTGATAACCGGGGAGCTGTTTTTT. It is translated as CASSYSGLITGELFF.

This chain links TRBV3-1 (or the pseudogene TRBV3-2) with TRBJ1-2; D possibly corresponds to TRBD1 (6 bases). The germline V and J ends were trimmed by 2 bases and 6 bases, with 16 bases remaining between them. The CDR3 is 15 amino acids. Germline V lookup: CDR1 LGHDT, CDR2 YNNKEL (reference sequence). The CDR3 is CASSQPQGRIDGYTF. The CDR3, as DNA: TGTGCCAGCAGCCAACCCCAGGGGAGGATTGATGGCTACACCTTC.